This T cell receptor (beta chain) was retrieved from a study of blood T cells in healthy people across ages. Study-wide results and caveats: Unknown CMV status may confound age-related changes in expanded clones.

A J-beta primer mix and a sample-barcoded 5' primer were used in a second PCR of about 6 to 12 cycles. Each cDNA was tagged by a template-switch adaptor containing 12 random nucleotides. TCRdb called the 5' RACE reads again in MiXCR, with one record for every CDR3 protein. The sample shows about a million distinct CDR3 sequences, about two fifths of them seen only once. The CDR3 consists of 15 residues. Germline lookup yields CDR1 MNHEY and CDR2 SMNVEV (reference sequence). To note about this clonotype: Its antigen is undetermined. An end of the junction does not agree with germline; a read error may underlie this.

The origin of this receptor is a man aged 18 to 29 in good health. The chain recombines TRBV27 with TRBJ2-1; tentatively, D is TRBD2 (5 bases). Sample: blood. CDR3 bases: TGTGCCAGCAGTTTGAGGGCACGGAAAGGCAATGGGCAGTTCTTC. It translates to CASSLRARKGNGQFF.